This T cell receptor (beta chain) was documented in a study of blood T cell repertoires in COVID-19. In the authors' workflow: Reference gene primer amplification yielded estimated nucleated cell counts. Assay used: immunoSEQ multiplex PCR; TCRdb lists only in-frame clones, some missing. V and J calls and clone size are those listed in that table; D and trimming were worked out from the DNA. Of a few hundred thousand clones in the sample, over 85% were seen once. Participant-given clinical history determined each cohort assignment. After removal of 4 bases from V and 0 bases from J, the junction contained 8 bases not matched to a gene. CDR3 length: 19 residues. CDR1 and CDR2 from the germline V gene are SGHDT and YYEEEE.

The chain is built from TRBV5-6 and TRBJ2-4, with 15 bases aligning to TRBD2. This sequence was found in a woman between 45 and 65 years old who had been exposed to COVID-19. The material sequenced was PBMCs or T cells enriched from blood (not recorded which). CDR3 sequence (DNA): TGTGCCAGCAGCCGAGGACTAGCGGGGGGGACGTTAGCCAAAAACATTCAGTACTTC. Its translation: CASSRGLAGGTLAKNIQYF.